This TCR beta chain was obtained from a study of blood T cell repertoires in COVID-19. Whole-study context: Researchers got acute and convalescent COVID-19 samples from the United States, Italy and Spain. Sample material is recorded as cDNA or gDNA derived from T cells, B-cell-depleted T cells, or PBMCs.

Trimming removed 5 bases at V and 11 bases at J, with 18 bases between. The germline gives CDR1 SEHNR, CDR2 FQNEAQ (reference sequence). The CDR3 runs to 13 residues. Original processing methods: How many nucleated cells were present was estimated from reference gene primer amplification. Clones were read by immunoSEQ multiplex PCR, and TCRdb kept only the in-frame ones, dropping some. V, J and clone size were drawn from that table, and D and trimming were deduced from the DNA. The sample holds fewer than 200,000 clones; 80% to 95% are singletons and the top ten take over 3.5%. The sequenced material came from peripheral blood. The chain joins TRBV7-9 to TRBJ1-1; D gene unclear. The TCR was taken from a woman between 45 and 60 years old with acute or convalescent COVID-19. For the CDR3, the DNA is TGTGCCAGCAGCCCCGGTAGGCTACTGGAGGCTTTCTTT. Translation gives CASSPGRLLEAFF.